This T cell receptor (beta chain) originates from a study of tissue T cells after allogeneic stem cell transplantation. Broader study findings: Which tissue TCRs were alloreactive or antigen-specific was not determined. Some clones might be persisting host cells.

The table came from immunoSEQ multiplex PCR; TCRdb's copy has only in-frame clones and leaves some out. The top ten hold about 4% of the sample, which has approximately 6,700 clones, 40% to 55% seen once. This clone was observed a handful of times. Its target is unknown. The gene names here belong to mouse. The read ends 1 residue before the CDR3 terminus; that terminus is restored from the germline J gene. The time point here: mouse harvest day 7 after allogeneic transplant. The graft held 10^6 splenic CD5+ T cells and 10^7 T-cell-depleted bone marrow cells. The CDR3 totals 14 residues. Trimming removed 0 bases at V and 0 bases at J, with 4 bases between. Germline values: CDR1 KGHPV, CDR2 FQNQEV (reference sequence).

The receptor comes from a female BALB/c mouse given C57BL/6 T cells with graft-versus-host disease after an allogeneic hematopoietic cell transplant. The genes are TRBV26 and TRBJ2-4, with D hard to call. The sequencing sample was made of gut tissue. Incomplete CDR3 DNA: TGTGCCAGCAGTCTGTCTTGGAGTCAAAACACCTTGTAC. Encoded protein: CASSLSWSQNTLY. The CDR3 as a whole reads CASSLSWSQNTLYF. The variable domain in full, completed from reference TRBV26 and TRBJ2-4, reads NSKVIQTPRYLVKGQGQKAKMRCIPEKGHPVVFWYQQNKNNEFKFLINFQNQEVLQQIDMTEKRFSAECPSNSPCSLEIQSSEAGDSALYLCASSLSWSQNTLYFGAGTRLSVL.